This entry lists 19 T cell receptor beta chains sequenced from one sample in a study of blood T cell repertoires in COVID-19. Repertoires were generated with immunoSEQ multiplex PCR, while TCRdb's copy carries only in-frame clones and drops some. The table records some 270,000 clones, around nine tenths of them present only once. Sequencing used peripheral blood. The origin of the receptors is a man aged 35 to 55 with active or convalescent COVID-19.

This clone was seen a handful of times. This sequence joins TRBV30 and TRBJ2-7; 7 bases fit TRBD1. Germline-derived CDR1 and CDR2 are GTSNPN and SVGIG (reference sequence). J gave up 3 bases and V 1 base, and 6 bases lay outside the gene matches. The CDR3 consists of 14 residues. This CDR3 is CAWSAGTAFYEQYF. CDR3 nucleotides: TGTGCCTGGAGTGCCGGGACAGCCTTCTACGAGCAGTACTTC.

This clone turned up a few times. This sample also contains other DNA sequences that code for the same CDR3. This chain uses TRBV2 with TRBJ1-6, with D perhaps TRBD1 (6 bases). Germline-derived CDR1 and CDR2 are SNHLY and FYNNEI. V lost 0 bases and J lost 6, with 9 bases in between. The CDR3 covers 15 residues. The CDR3 loop is CASSEALRGNSPLHF. The CDR3 region has the DNA TGTGCCAGCAGTGAAGCTCTCAGGGGTAATTCACCCCTCCACTTT.

J is TRBJ1-3 and V is TRBV6-6, with 7 bases aligning to TRBD1. The CDR3 is 13 amino acids. V was pared by 6 bases and J by 3 bases, with 2 bases of the junction left unmatched. CDR1 and CDR2 from the germline V gene are MNHNY and SVGAGI (reference sequence). CDR3 in DNA: TGTGCCAGCAGGACAGGGATTGGAAACACCATATATTTT. Residues: CASRTGIGNTIYF.

The rearrangement joins TRBV5-1 to TRBJ2-3; a possible D gene is TRBD1 (7 bases). This CDR3 region has 16 residues. Trimming shortened V by 2 bases and J by 0 bases, and 13 bases separated the two germline ends. Germline assignment: CDR1 SGHRS and CDR2 YFSETQ. CDR3 residues: CASSFETGTSTDTQYF. CDR3 coding DNA: TGCGCCAGCAGCTTTGAGACAGGGACTAGCACAGATACGCAGTATTTT.

The V and J genes are TRBV11-3 and TRBJ2-1, with D perhaps matching TRBD2 (6 bases). Between the trimmed V and J ends, which lost 4 bases and 9 bases, there was a span of 16 bases. The CDR3 totals 14 residues. Germline CDR1 and CDR2: SGHNT and YENEEA. CDR3 protein: CASSWAGRGIEQFF. The CDR3 DNA reads as TGTGCCAGCAGCTGGGCGGGAAGGGGCATTGAGCAGTTCTTC.

This clone was detected once. The rearrangement uses TRBV21-1 and TRBJ2-5; whether TRBD1, the table's D call, matches the DNA was not checked. TRBV21-1 is flagged as a pseudogene. This CDR3 is 17 amino acids long. For the CDR3, the DNA is TGTGCCAGCAGCAAATTCTGTACGGCAGGGTCCGGGGAGACCCAGTACTTC. Residues: CASSKFCTAGSGETQYF.

This clone has just one count. This rearrangement joins TRBV24-1 to TRBJ2-1, with D possibly TRBD2 on 7 matching bases. The CDR3 spans 19 residues. Germline V gene data show CDR1 as KGHDR and CDR2 as SFDVKD. The V and J ends lost 5 bases and 3 bases respectively, with 25 bases between them. This CDR3 reads CATSGGRERPGGLYNEQFF. The CDR3 DNA is TGTGCCACCAGTGGGGGGCGGGAGAGGCCGGGGGGACTCTACAATGAGCAGTTCTTC.

The V and J genes are TRBV12-5 and TRBJ2-2; 13 bases agree with TRBD2. V lost 3 bases and J lost 5; bases outside the gene matches: 9. CDR3 length: 18 amino acids. Germline V gives CDR1 LGHNT, CDR2 FRNRAP. CDR3 loop: CASGFLRGLAGDTGELFF. CDR3 DNA sequence: TGTGCTAGTGGTTTCCTCCGAGGACTAGCGGGAGATACCGGGGAGCTGTTTTTT.

This chain joins TRBV5-6 and TRBJ1-6, with a tentative D call TRBD1 (6 bases). V lost 4 bases and J 7 bases, leaving 15 bases between the germline ends. Looked up from germline, CDR1 is SGHDT and CDR2 is YYEEEE. This CDR3 has 15 residues. The CDR3 spells CASSRWDIGNSPLHF. In DNA, the CDR3 is TGTGCCAGCAGCAGGTGGGACATAGGGAATTCACCCCTCCACTTT.

The V and J genes are TRBV5-1 and TRBJ2-5; D is undetermined. V shed 2 bases and J shed 3 bases, with 8 bases lying between them. CDR3 length equals 13 residues. The germline CDR1 and CDR2 sequences are SGHRS and YFSETQ. The CDR3 region is CASSFGPKETQYF. Written as DNA, the CDR3 is TGCGCCAGCAGCTTTGGCCCGAAAGAGACCCAGTACTTC. Combining the CDR3 with reference TRBV5-1 and TRBJ2-5 gives the whole variable domain KAGVTQTPRYLIKTRGQQVTLSCSPISGHRSVSWYQQTPGQGLQFLFEYFSETQRNKGNFPGRFSGRQFSNSRSEMNVSTLELGDSALYLCASSFGPKETQYFGPGTRLLVL.

V and J are TRBV27 and TRBJ2-1; D possibly corresponds to TRBD1 (7 bases). CDR3 length: 12 amino acids. Looked up from germline, CDR1 is MNHEY and CDR2 is SMNVEV (reference sequence). V gave up 6 bases and J gave up 6 bases, with 9 bases separating them. This CDR3 reads CASSQGGNEQFF. DNA for the CDR3: TGTGCCAGCAGCCAGGGGGGCAATGAGCAGTTCTTC.

The V call is TRBV19, the J call TRBJ2-7; tentative D call: TRBD1 (5 bases). Germline V gene lookup returns CDR1 LNHDA and CDR2 SQIVND (reference sequence). The V end lost 3 bases, the J end lost 3 bases, and 12 bases lay between the germline ends. The CDR3 has 14 amino acids. CDR3 DNA: TGTGCCAGTAGTATTAAGGGGCTCGGCTACGAGCAGTACTTC. It translates to CASSIKGLGYEQYF.

CDR3 protein: CATVAGGPVGELFF. CDR3 bases: TGTGCCACCGTAGCGGGAGGGCCGGTCGGGGAGCTGTTTTTT. The chain uses TRBV27 and TRBJ2-2; 11 bases line up with TRBD2. After removal of 10 bases from V and 7 bases from J, the junction contained 8 bases not matched to a gene. The CDR3 is 14 amino acids. The germline V gene has CDR1 MNHEY and CDR2 SMNVEV (reference sequence).

The CDR3 sequence is CASRVFGENPYYGYTF. CDR3 bases: TGTGCCAGCAGGGTATTCGGAGAAAACCCATACTATGGCTACACCTTC. V is TRBV28 and J is TRBJ1-2; D not certain. Germline V lookup: CDR1 MDHEN, CDR2 SYDVKM. Trimming left V 6 bases short and J 3 bases short, with 20 bases between. This CDR3 has 16 residues.

The chain joins TRBV6-5 to TRBJ1-2; weak D call: TRBD1 (6 bases). V was pared by 0 bases and J by 2 bases, with 7 bases between. The V gene's germline CDR1 is MNHEY and CDR2 SVGAGI. This CDR3 comprises 14 residues. CDR3 nucleotides: TGTGCCAGCAGTTACTCTCAGGGGAACTATGGCTACACCTTC. It is translated as CASSYSQGNYGYTF.

The chain has TRBV6-1 and TRBJ2-1; perhaps TRBD2 as D (6 bases). CDR3 length: 12 amino acids. CDR1 and CDR2 from the germline V gene are MNHNS and SASEGT. The V end was cut by 3 bases, the J end by 7 bases, with 7 bases between. The CDR3 sequence is CASSEGGNEQFF. The CDR3 DNA follows: TGTGCCAGCAGTGAGGGGGGAAATGAGCAGTTCTTC.

The chain employs TRBV30 and TRBJ1-6; D not certain. V was trimmed by 0 bases and J by 0 bases, leaving 9 bases between them. The CDR3 sequence is 16 residues long. Germline V gene sequence: CDR1 GTSNPN, CDR2 SVGIG (reference sequence). The CDR3 here is CAWSVLMTSYNSPLHF. Written as DNA, the CDR3 is TGTGCCTGGAGTGTACTAATGACCTCCTATAATTCACCCCTCCACTTT.

The V and J genes are TRBV24-1 and TRBJ2-5, with D possibly being TRBD1 (5 bases). This CDR3 region has 14 residues. Germline V gives CDR1 KGHDR, CDR2 SFDVKD. The V gene lost 8 bases and the J gene lost 4 bases, with 16 bases spanning the gap. CDR3 sequence: CATKSSGKGETQYF. Written as DNA, the CDR3 is TGTGCCACCAAAAGTTCAGGGAAGGGAGAGACCCAGTACTTC.

The chain links TRBV7-9 to TRBJ1-5; D gene unclear. The CDR3 consists of 13 residues. Trimming removed 7 bases from V and 0 bases from J, with 7 bases in between. Germline values: CDR1 SEHNR, CDR2 FQNEAQ (reference sequence). CDR3 protein: CASTPLSNQPQHF. The CDR3 coding sequence is TGTGCCAGCACCCCTCTTAGCAATCAGCCCCAGCATTTT.